The entry below gives a single T cell receptor (beta chain) sequence along with its context. Many counts were recorded for this clonotype. Its antigen has not been determined. No base quality information exists; no much larger clone differs at one position. At the junction V is shortened by 5 bases and J by 3 bases, with 18 bases in between. Spanning cysteine to phenylalanine, the CDR3 consists of 16 amino acids. The DNA shown is the 48-base CDR3, in frame from base 1. CDR1 and CDR2, looked up from the germline V gene (reference sequence), are SEHNR and FQNEAQ. Libraries were made using multiplex PCR. The data were produced on an Illumina HiSeq 4000. CDR3 regions were amplified by Arm-PCR with iRepertoire HTBI primers to construct TCR beta libraries. Before sequencing, the PCR products went through gel purification. On the study's bioinformatics: Gene usage analysis of CDR3 amino acid clonotypes relied on the approximately 68 TRBV and over 13 TRBJ segments identified across samples. Filtered high-quality paired reads were merged into contigs using COPE and FqMerger. Contigs were aligned with BLAST to IMGT TRBV, TRBD and TRBJ reference genes, and CDR3 was defined per IMGT. Any clonotype with a frequency above 0.1% was classified as a highly expanded clone. Repertoire diversity was measured by Shannon entropy, and V-J evenness by the Gini coefficient. A clonotype was considered public if more than one individual shared it. In-frame beta chains were kept once TCRdb had trimmed the public reads at Q25 with fastp and called clones with MiXCR. Each entry is one CDR3 protein sequence, shown with its most common DNA and genes. Here the V and J calls rest on TCRdb's processing, not on the authors' analysis. Here the sample has hundreds of thousands of distinct CDR3 sequences; approximately 15% occur a single time. The ten largest clonotypes hold 25% to 30% of the sample.

The time point label, as the study defines it: newly diagnosed GD, antithyroid drugs for less than 3 months. RNA was extracted from PBMCs in TRIzol for both TCR sequencing and RNA sequencing. Graves' disease was diagnosed according to American Thyroid Association guidelines. Patients for the study were recruited at an endocrinology department in Xi'an, China. Each patient gave roughly 10 milliliters of peripheral blood, collected in an EDTA anticoagulant tube. PBMCs were isolated by Ficoll Paque Plus density gradient separation without further T cell sorting. An Agilent 2100 Bioanalyzer and agarose gel were used to assess RNA quality, and a NanoDrop 2000 was used to measure RNA concentration. The entry originates in a study of regulatory T cells in long-lasting Graves disease (dated by TCRdb to the early 2020s). About the study as a whole: In the newly diagnosed Graves' disease group, patients had been taking antithyroid drugs for less than 3 months. Peripheral blood TCR sequencing and RNA sequencing compared persistent Graves' disease patients with newly diagnosed Graves' disease patients. The study was registered as a clinical trial and conducted in China. A total of some 33 samples were covered by TCR sequencing, comprising around 13 persistent and 20 or so newly diagnosed Graves' disease patients. The investigation overall reported the following: Patients with persistent disease shared more public clonotypes (under 3,000) than newly diagnosed patients did (roughly 970). TRBV28, TRBJ1-2 and TRBJ2-5 were preferentially used in persistent disease, while TRBV20-1 and TRBJ2-1 were favored in newly diagnosed disease. As a limitation, the authors acknowledged that the small sample size may reduce accuracy. Compared with newly diagnosed patients, persistent Graves' disease patients had lower TCR Shannon entropy and fewer highly expanded clones, which suggests clonal expansion. Sequencing and analysis were limited to the TCR beta chain. Only peripheral blood was studied, because thyroid tissue, the primary lesion, was inaccessible.

The sample was also reused in another study, on T cells in Graves' hyperthyroidism and ophthalmopathy. Per the second study: Stable Graves' hyperthyroidism was defined as no progression to ophthalmopathy during 18 months of follow-up. Hyperthyroidism patients were aged 18 to 65 years and newly diagnosed, with disease duration of less than 2 months. Exclusion was applied to patients with uncontrolled infections, other autoimmune diseases, pregnancy or lactation. Clinical symptoms, serum thyroxine and TRAb, thyroid ultrasound, and orbital computed tomography formed the basis for the diagnoses. The first round of RT-PCR for the TCR CDR3 was performed with the HTBI primer set and the Qiagen OneStep RT-PCR kit. Most expanded thyroid clonotypes (frequency above 0.001) were also detected in blood, a finding suggesting that blood repertoires may reflect thyroid immune responses. A 13 V-J signature model separated ophthalmopathy from stable hyperthyroidism, with about 90% sensitivity and just under 84% specificity in cross-validation and 80%/75% in testing. In validation, the model predicted progression to ophthalmopathy a median of around 6.5 months before onset, with over 60% sensitivity and 72.22% specificity. A discovery cohort of around 98 patients, 43 with Graves' ophthalmopathy and over 55 with stable Graves' hyperthyroidism, was used to find distinguishing TCR V-J signatures. Whether ophthalmopathy could be predicted prospectively was tested in an independent validation cohort made up of 18 to 20 hyperthyroidism patients plus 17 patients who later progressed to ophthalmopathy. The roughly 91 discovery patients were randomly split 7:3 into training and test sets. The study also compared thyroid tissue and blood T-cell repertoires from 6 or 7 Graves' hyperthyroidism patients. After sampling, hyperthyroidism patients received methimazole starting at 30 mg daily, and ophthalmopathy patients received high-dose intravenous methylprednisolone. A second multiplex PCR round built the libraries, followed by size selection and purification. Libraries were sequenced paired-end with 100 bp reads on an Illumina HiSeq2000. SOAPnuke was used to process the raw data, throwing out any read that contained adapters or uncalled bases, had a mean Phred below 15, or lacked an exact constant-primer or identifier match. COPE v1.2.5 was used to merge the high-quality paired reads, and each unique nucleotide sequence was defined as a clonotype. MiTCR v1.1 was used to align the clonotypes against IMGT TRBV, TRBD and TRBJ reference segments. The analysis included only V-J combinations with a frequency above 0.0001, which together covered 98% to 99.2% of the repertoires. The TCS score was defined as F50 (clonal expansion) divided by E x V (chaos), with BLOSUM62-based TCRdist calculated between CDR3 peptides within each V-J. Welch's t-statistics and random forest reduced roughly 500 V-J features to 13, which were used in a naive Bayes classifier (R e1071). Sample size was not statistically predetermined, and investigators were not blinded to group allocation. The paper describes TCR Vbeta CDR3 sequencing of 135 peripheral blood samples, made up of approximately 40 ophthalmopathy patients, more than 70 hyperthyroidism patients and 17 progressor patients.

The chain uses TRBV7-9 and TRBJ2-3, with a weak D call of TRBD2 (7 bases match). Material: peripheral blood mononuclear cells (PBMCs), obtained at new diagnosis, from a patient treated with antithyroid drugs. This receptor was taken from a middle-aged man with Graves disease. Donor details come from another sample of the same person, matched by shared clones. In nucleotide form, the sequence is TGTGCCAGCAGCCGCGCCGTGGGGGGGCGGACAGATACGCAGTATTTT. Translated, it reads CASSRAVGGRTDTQYF.